This is a list of T cell receptor beta chains from one sample in a study of control samples from healthy donors and cancer patients. Sequenced by immunoSEQ multiplex PCR; TCRdb stores in-frame clones only, minus some. The sample contains just over 90,000 clones, 86% of which appear only once. Sequenced input: blood. Every receptor here comes from a woman aged 45-59 years in good health. Both conserved end residues are trimmed from each CDR3. The order of the fields is V gene, J gene, CDR3 protein.

>TRBV4-2|TRBJ1-6
ASSQDRGSPLH
>TRBV5-1|TRBJ2-1
ASSLGAGGYNEQF
>TRBV7-9|TRBJ2-7
AIGQGLSHEQY
>TRBV11-2|TRBJ2-1
ASSLERAYNEQF
>TRBV20-1|TRBJ2-1
SASGASGRRRNEQF
>TRBV5-6|TRBJ1-2
ASSLEQGGYGYT
>TRBV4-2|TRBJ1-5
ASSQAEAANQPQH
>TRBV2|TRBJ1-4
ASRPGPRLGSTNEKLF
>TRBV7-6|TRBJ1-6
ASSPSVQGNSPLH
>TRBV19|TRBJ2-1
ASSTPGLAGYNEQF
>TRBV7-9|TRBJ1-6
ASSLAGTGVKGSPLH
>TRBV15|TRBJ1-2
ATSRAGTYYGYT
>TRBV28|TRBJ1-5
ASSFWTGGNQPQH
>TRBV6-4|TRBJ2-3
ASSGDRDTDTQY
>TRBV6-2/TRBV6-3|TRBJ1-2
ASTPQGENYGYT
>TRBV5-6|TRBJ2-3
ASSRGPPSTDTQY
>TRBV28|TRBJ2-7
ASIPGTGSSYEQY
>TRBV15|TRBJ2-5
ATSRQRTAEETQY
>TRBV2|TRBJ2-1
ASSETPGTGYNEQF
>TRBV6-5|TRBJ2-7
ASSPIAGVAYEQY
>TRBV3-1/TRBV3-2|TRBJ2-3
ASSQVGAWEKGDTQY
>TRBV5-1|TRBJ2-7
ASSLGTVPVGEQY
>TRBV7-9|TRBJ2-1
ASSLGSAGLDRQF
>TRBV19|TRBJ2-2
ASRPPTGLRAGTGELF